Described below is a single T cell receptor beta chain sequence and its context. The antigen is not known. This specimen belongs to a study of cytomegalovirus exposure and HLA in healthy donors. Points from the study as a whole: TCR sequences were mostly rare, though some public TCRs occurred in many donors.

The study ran its PCR with 60 Vbeta and 13 Jbeta primers. As handled by the study authors: Among the unique TCR beta chains that a later analysis counted, about 79 million in all, about 11 million were shared. Measured with immunoSEQ multiplex PCR; TCRdb has only the in-frame clones, and not every one. V and J calls and clone size are given by that table; D and trimming were obtained from the DNA. The table includes over 150,000 clones, over 60% detected once. This TCR was sampled from a woman aged 25 to 39 in good health and CMV-seronegative. Specimen: PBMCs.

The DNA of the CDR3 is TGTGCCAGCAGGGCCCTACTAGCGGGGGGGCGGGACACCGGGGAGCTGTTTTTT. Translation gives CASRALLAGGRDTGELFF. V usage is TRBV2 and J usage is TRBJ2-2; 13 bases are shared with TRBD2. Germline trimming cut 6 bases from V and 3 bases from J; bases unmatched to any gene: 10. Looked up from germline, CDR1 is SNHLY and CDR2 is FYNNEI. This CDR3 has 18 amino acids.